The source of this T cell receptor beta chain is a study of neoadjuvant anti-PD-1 for oral cavity cancer. Whole-study findings and limits: Higher pretreatment Treg/Th17 ratios tracked higher pretreatment blood clonality.

Points on this clone: The antigen is unknown.

Time point indicated: after neoadjuvant nivolumab, at surgical resection. Sequencing was performed with immunoSEQ multiplex PCR; in TCRdb, only in-frame clones are kept and a portion is missing. The sample contains tens of thousands of clones, less than 90% of which appear only once. Germline-derived CDR1 and CDR2 are GTSNPN and SVGIG (reference sequence). With 1 base removed from V and 5 bases from J, the gap between germline ends came to 9 bases. The CDR3 spans 13 residues. The genes are TRBV30 and TRBJ1-5, with D unresolved. Source: PBMCs, taken after nivolumab (anti-PD-1) treatment. This sequence was found in a person between 35 and 79 years old with oral cavity squamous cell carcinoma. CDR3 sequence: CAWSGQEDQPQHF. CDR3 nucleotide sequence: TGTGCCTGGAGTGGCCAGGAGGATCAGCCCCAGCATTTT. The complete variable domain, with remaining parts taken from reference TRBV30 and TRBJ1-5, reads SQTIHQWPATLVQPVGSPLSLECTVEGTSNPNLYWYRQAAGRGLQLLFYSVGIGQISSEVPQNLSASRPQDRQFILSSKKLLLSDSGFYLCAWSGQEDQPQHFGDGTRLSIL.